Listed here are 8 T cell receptor beta chains from one sample, sequenced in a study of identical twins. TCRdb processed the 5' RACE reads anew with MiXCR; each CDR3 protein has one entry. The sample lists more than 600,000 distinct CDR3 sequences, 15% to 20% occurring once. These sequences were also reported in another study, on T cells expressing NK-cell markers.

Input material: PBMCs. These receptors were obtained from a woman between 18 and 30 years old in good health.

This clonotype has just a few counts. The V gene is TRBV3-1, the J gene TRBJ2-1; D may match TRBD1 or TRBD2 (5 bases each). The V gene's germline CDR1 is LGHDT and CDR2 YNNKEL (reference sequence). The ends were cut back, 0 bases at V and 4 bases at J, with 13 bases in the middle. CDR3 length: 16 amino acids. The CDR3 here is CASSQDSGTAYNEQFF. The CDR3 DNA follows: TGTGCCAGCAGCCAAGATAGTGGGACGGCATACAATGAGCAGTTCTTC.

The rearrangement links TRBV5-1 to TRBJ2-5, with D tentatively TRBD1 or TRBD2 (6 bases each). Trimming removed 7 bases from V and 5 bases from J, with 21 bases in between. CDR1 and CDR2 from the germline V gene are SGHRS and YFSETQ. The CDR3 has 15 residues. Written as DNA, the CDR3 is TGCGCCAGCGCGATGACGAGGGGGGTCTCGGAGACCCAGTACTTC. It is translated as CASAMTRGVSETQYF. Full variable domain (rest looked up from reference TRBV5-1 and TRBJ2-5): KAGVTQTPRYLIKTRGQQVTLSCSPISGHRSVSWYQQTPGQGLQFLFEYFSETQRNKGNFPGRFSGRQFSNSRSEMNVSTLELGDSALYLCASAMTRGVSETQYFGPGTRLLVL.

V and J are TRBV14 and TRBJ2-1, with 12 nucleotides matching TRBD2. V lost 4 bases and J lost 8; bases outside the gene matches: 9. This CDR3 is 16 amino acids long. Germline V gives CDR1 SGHDN, CDR2 FVKESK. The CDR3 loop reads CASSRFLAGGIDEQFF. CDR3 bases: TGTGCCAGCAGCCGATTTCTAGCGGGGGGGATCGATGAGCAGTTCTTC.

V gene TRBV5-6 combines with J gene TRBJ2-7; possible D gene TRBD1, 5 bases. CDR1 and CDR2 (germline): SGHDT, YYEEEE. V gave up 2 bases and J gave up 4 bases, with 13 bases separating them. The CDR3 consists of 14 residues. The CDR3 DNA sequence: TGTGCCAGCAGCTTCGGATGGGGCCCATACGAGCAGTACTTC. Its translation: CASSFGWGPYEQYF.

The chain combines TRBV18 with TRBJ2-1, with D hard to call. There are 13 residues in the CDR3. CDR1 and CDR2 from the germline V gene are KGHSH and LQKENI. Trimming took 8 bases from V and 5 from J, leaving 13 bases between them. The CDR3 nucleotides are TGTGCCAGCCTTTTTTCTAGGAACAATGAGCAGTTCTTC. Translating it yields CASLFSRNNEQFF.

This clonotype was counted at least ten times. The chain couples TRBV27 to TRBJ2-7; a weak D match, TRBD2 (5 bases). The CDR3 consists of 16 residues. The germline CDR1 and CDR2 sequences are MNHEY and SMNVEV (reference sequence). Trimming left V 6 bases short and J 3 bases short, with 21 bases between. The CDR3, as DNA: TGTGCCAGCAGCCTAGGGTCGGGGAATCGACGCTACGAGCAGTACTTC. It codes for CASSLGSGNRRYEQYF.

A few counts support this clonotype. The chain is built from TRBV20-1 and TRBJ2-1; the match to TRBD2 covers 14 bases. The CDR3 spans 14 residues. The J segment lost 9 bases and the V segment lost 3 bases, leaving 4 bases of the junction unmatched. Germline V gives CDR1 DFQATT, CDR2 SNEGSKA (reference sequence). The CDR3 sequence is CSARGLAGDVEQFF. The DNA for the CDR3 is TGCAGTGCTAGGGGACTAGCGGGGGATGTTGAGCAGTTCTTC.

V is TRBV7-2 and J is TRBJ2-7; 7 bases map to TRBD1. This CDR3 comprises 14 residues. J lost 4 bases, V lost 2 bases, and 5 bases had no gene match. Germline values: CDR1 SGHTA, CDR2 FQGNSA. CDR3 protein: CASSLLGGGYEQYF. As DNA, the CDR3 is TGTGCCAGCAGCTTACTAGGGGGCGGTTACGAGCAGTACTTC.